Listed below are T cell receptor beta chains from one sample, sequenced in a study of tumor-infiltrating lymphocytes in localized non-small cell lung cancer. This table comes from immunoSEQ multiplex PCR, and its TCRdb copy is limited to in-frame clones, with some not included. The sample has 7,000 to 9,500 clones, under 85% seen once. The sequencing sample was made of uninvolved lung tissue not adjacent to the tumor. These receptors were obtained from a human donor with non-small cell lung cancer. The CDR3 runs from the conserved cysteine through the conserved F or W. The D gene is left open where the match is weak. Clone size appears in some rows only: once, few, many, or a class for an expanded clone.

>TRBD1|13|TRBJ1-2|TRBV10-3|NA
CAIGEDRDYGYTF
TGTGCCATCGGGGAGGACAGGGATTATGGCTACACCTTC
>TRBD1|14|TRBJ2-7|TRBV7-2|NA
CASAPGTGTYEQYF
TGTGCCAGCGCTCCCGGGACAGGGACTTACGAGCAGTACTTC
>NA|11|TRBJ2-7|TRBV6-6|NA
CASSRYYEQYF
TGTGCCAGCAGTCGGTACTACGAGCAGTACTTC
>NA|13|TRBJ1-6|TRBV6-6|NA
CASSLGGTSPLHF
TGTGCCAGCAGCCTGGGGGGTACTTCACCCCTCCACTTT
>NA|13|TRBJ1-1|TRBV7-7|few
CASSRDSNTEAFF
TGTGCTAGCAGCCGCGACAGTAACACTGAAGCTTTCTTT
>TRBD2|14|TRBJ2-1|TRBV28|NA
CASRPSGRPDEQFF
TGTGCCAGCAGACCCAGCGGGAGGCCAGATGAGCAGTTCTTC
>NA|16|TRBJ1-2|TRBV28|NA
CASTLGSGWGSYGYTF
TGTGCCAGCACCCTTGGGTCTGGGTGGGGTTCCTATGGCTACACCTTC
>NA|16|TRBJ1-1|TRBV4-1|NA
CASSQAPRSGTNEAFF
TGCGCCAGCAGCCAAGCCCCTAGGTCCGGGACGAATGAAGCTTTCTTT
>NA|13|TRBJ1-5|TRBV6-1|NA
CASSGPSNQPQHF
TGTGCCAGCAGTGGTCCTAGCAATCAGCCCCAGCATTTT
>NA|13|TRBJ1-5|TRBV4-1|NA
CASSTLSGQPQHF
TGCGCCAGCAGCACCCTTTCTGGGCAGCCCCAGCATTTT
>TRBD2|16|TRBJ2-2|TRBV5-4|NA
CASSRTRGGDTGELFF
TGTGCCAGCAGCCGGACTAGAGGAGGGGACACCGGGGAGCTGTTTTTT
>NA|11|TRBJ2-1|TRBV2|NA
CASRVQYEQFF
TGTGCCAGCCGAGTACAATATGAGCAGTTCTTC
>TRBD1|15|TRBJ2-7|TRBV29-1|NA
CSVREHRGMAKEQYF
TGCAGCGTTCGAGAACACAGGGGAATGGCGAAGGAGCAGTACTTC
>TRBD1|13|TRBJ1-5|TRBV30|NA
CAWSVQGLQPQHF
TGTGCCTGGAGTGTACAGGGGCTTCAGCCCCAGCATTTT
>TRBD2|17|TRBJ2-3|TRBV28|NA
CASSPLPGRGSTDTQYF
TGTGCCAGCAGTCCCCTTCCGGGGAGGGGAAGCACAGATACGCAGTATTTT
>NA|17|TRBJ1-6|TRBV2|NA
CASSESGQGSYNSPLHF
TGTGCCAGCAGTGAATCCGGGCAAGGGTCCTATAATTCACCCCTCCACTTT
>NA|16|TRBJ1-2|TRBV28|NA
CASSLSGLEVPYGYTF
TGTGCCAGCAGTTTATCCGGATTAGAGGTTCCCTATGGCTACACCTTC
>NA|13|TRBJ1-1|TRBV11-2|once
CASSFDLGTEAFF
TGTGCCAGCAGTTTCGATTTGGGGACTGAAGCTTTCTTT
>NA|13|TRBJ1-5|TRBV30|NA
CAWSVGGNQPQHF
TGTGCCTGGAGTGTAGGGGGGAATCAGCCCCAGCATTTT
>NA|17|TRBJ2-7|TRBV11-2|NA
CASSFNPTGGISYEQYF
TGTGCCAGCAGCTTTAACCCTACGGGCGGGATCTCCTACGAGCAGTACTTC
>NA|17|TRBJ2-1|TRBV19|NA
CATSSPRDSRSYNEQFF
TGTGCCACTTCGTCACCCAGGGACTCACGCTCCTACAATGAGCAGTTCTTC
>NA|12|TRBJ1-5|TRBV28|few
CASKDSNQPQHF
TGTGCCAGCAAAGATAGCAATCAGCCCCAGCATTTT
>NA|17|TRBJ1-1|TRBV19|NA
CASSIFGGGGMNTEAFF
TGTGCCAGTAGTATTTTTGGTGGGGGGGGGATGAACACTGAAGCTTTCTTT
>NA|15|TRBJ2-3|TRBV5-4|NA
CASSPPPGSSNTQYF
TGTGCCAGCAGCCCCCCCCCAGGGAGTAGTAATACGCAGTATTTT
>NA|14|TRBJ1-2|TRBV30|NA
CAWSATRLNYGYTF
TGTGCCTGGAGTGCCACGCGCCTAAACTATGGCTACACCTTC
>NA|14|TRBJ2-3|TRBV29-1|NA
CSVEEGTATDTQYF
TGCAGCGTTGAGGAAGGAACGGCCACAGATACGCAGTATTTT
>NA|14|TRBJ1-1|TRBV7-2|NA
CASSLSSANTEAFF
TGTGCCAGCAGCTTAAGTTCAGCGAACACTGAAGCTTTCTTT
>NA|14|TRBJ2-1|TRBV7-2|NA
CASEPGYADNEQFF
TGTGCCAGCGAACCGGGGTACGCGGACAATGAGCAGTTCTTC
>NA|13|TRBJ1-2|TRBV29-1|NA
CSVDAGEISGYTF
TGCAGCGTTGACGCAGGGGAGATCTCTGGCTACACCTTC
>NA|15|TRBJ2-1|TRBV9|NA
CASSAQGSSYNEQFF
TGTGCCAGCAGCGCACAGGGAAGCTCCTACAATGAGCAGTTCTTC
>TRBD1|14|TRBJ1-3|TRBV4-1|NA
CASSQETGRDTIYF
TGCGCCAGCAGCCAAGAGACAGGGAGGGACACCATATATTTT
>TRBD1|14|TRBJ1-6|TRBV30|NA
CAWSFDRVNSPLHF
TGTGCCTGGAGTTTCGACAGGGTAAATTCACCCCTCCACTTT
>NA|14|TRBJ2-2|TRBV5-1|NA
CASSLEGRTGELFF
TGCGCCAGCAGCTTGGAAGGGCGGACCGGGGAGCTGTTTTTT
>NA|16|TRBJ2-7|TRBV11-2|NA
CASSPPLRVRTYEQYF
TGTGCCAGCAGCCCACCATTGAGGGTCCGTACCTACGAGCAGTACTTC
>NA|15|TRBJ2-3|TRBV5-4|NA
CASSLERQSGDTQYF
TGTGCCAGCAGCCTGGAAAGACAGAGTGGAGATACGCAGTATTTT
>NA|13|TRBJ1-2|TRBV29-1|NA
CSGGQRGNYGYTF
TGCAGCGGAGGCCAGCGGGGCAACTATGGCTACACCTTC
>TRBD2|17|TRBJ2-2|TRBV7-2|NA
CASSIPGLAVNTGELFF
TGTGCCAGCAGCATCCCGGGACTAGCGGTGAACACCGGGGAGCTGTTTTTT
>NA|13|TRBJ1-1|TRBV6-4|NA
CASSESGSTEAFF
TGTGCCAGCAGTGAATCAGGGAGTACTGAAGCTTTCTTT
>NA|15|TRBJ1-1|TRBV28|NA
CASRAGQRVKVEAFF
TGTGCCAGCAGAGCAGGACAGAGAGTGAAGGTTGAAGCTTTCTTT
>NA|15|TRBJ2-7|TRBV28|NA
CASRGRLSTFYEQYF
TGTGCCAGCAGGGGGAGACTCTCCACCTTCTACGAGCAGTACTTC
>NA|14|TRBJ2-1|TRBV28|NA
CASSFGPGAYEQFF
TGTGCCAGCAGTTTTGGACCGGGGGCATATGAGCAGTTCTTC
>NA|11|TRBJ2-7|TRBV4-1|NA
CASSSNYEQYF
TGCGCCAGCAGCTCCAACTACGAGCAGTACTTC
>NA|13|TRBJ1-6|TRBV14|NA
CASSRDPFSPLHF
TGTGCCAGCAGCCGCGACCCGTTTTCGCCCCTCCACTTT
>NA|15|TRBJ1-4|TRBV28|once
CASSLRGGGDEKLFF
TGTGCCAGCAGCCTTCGGGGAGGTGGGGATGAAAAACTGTTTTTT
>TRBD2|15|TRBJ2-7|TRBV6-1|NA
CASFRTSGSPYEQYF
TGTGCCAGCTTTAGGACTAGCGGGAGCCCCTACGAGCAGTACTTC
>NA|13|TRBJ1-3|TRBV7-3|NA
CASSLQPGDTIYF
TGTGCCAGCAGCTTACAACCCGGAGACACCATATATTTT
>NA|14|TRBJ1-4|TRBV11-2|NA
CASRNQQGGDKLFF
TGTGCCAGCAGGAACCAGCAAGGTGGGGACAAACTGTTTTTT
>NA|13|TRBJ1-2|TRBV28|NA
CASSLTGPYGYTF
TGTGCCAGCAGTTTGACAGGCCCTTATGGCTACACCTTC
>TRBD1|15|TRBJ1-6|TRBV28|NA
CASSLGTGGNSPLHF
TGTGCCAGCAGTTTGGGGACAGGGGGGAATTCACCCCTCCACTTT
>NA|18|TRBJ1-1|TRBV28|NA
CASSSSMGTGLTDTEAFF
TGTGCCAGCAGTTCTTCCATGGGGACGGGCCTTACGGACACTGAAGCTTTCTTT
>TRBD1|12|TRBJ2-5|TRBV29-1|NA
CSADRGPETQYF
TGCAGCGCTGACAGGGGGCCAGAGACCCAGTACTTC
>NA|12|TRBJ1-2|TRBV29-1|once
CSVVVADYGYTF
TGCAGCGTTGTGGTCGCTGACTATGGCTACACCTTC
>TRBD1|15|TRBJ2-7|TRBV27|NA
CASNSPGQGIDEQYF
TGTGCCAGCAATTCCCCGGGACAGGGGATCGACGAGCAGTACTTC
>TRBD1|15|TRBJ1-1|TRBV28|few
CASSLTGGLNTEAFF
TGTGCCAGCAGTCTTACAGGGGGCTTGAACACTGAAGCTTTCTTT
>TRBD2|17|TRBJ2-3|TRBV5-1|NA
CASSLVSSGKGTDTQYF
TGCGCCAGCAGCTTGGTCTCTAGCGGGAAAGGCACAGATACGCAGTATTTT
>TRBD1|18|TRBJ1-3|TRBV10-3|NA
CAISESGQGIGSGNTIYF
TGTGCCATCAGTGAGTCGGGACAGGGAATCGGGAGTGGAAACACCATATATTTT
>TRBD1|15|TRBJ2-7|TRBV19|NA
CASSSRGQGTYEQYF
TGTGCCAGTAGTTCTCGGGGACAGGGGACCTACGAGCAGTACTTC
>NA|13|TRBJ2-7|TRBV11-2|NA
CASGTAGSYEQYF
TGTGCCAGCGGGACCGCAGGGTCCTACGAGCAGTACTTC
>NA|13|TRBJ1-6|TRBV15|NA
CATSRELYSPLHF
TGTGCCACCAGCAGAGAATTATATTCACCCCTCCACTTT
>NA|16|TRBJ1-5|TRBV5-6|NA
CASTSDGGVSNQPQHF
TGTGCCAGCACCTCCGACGGGGGGGTTAGCAATCAGCCCCAGCATTTT